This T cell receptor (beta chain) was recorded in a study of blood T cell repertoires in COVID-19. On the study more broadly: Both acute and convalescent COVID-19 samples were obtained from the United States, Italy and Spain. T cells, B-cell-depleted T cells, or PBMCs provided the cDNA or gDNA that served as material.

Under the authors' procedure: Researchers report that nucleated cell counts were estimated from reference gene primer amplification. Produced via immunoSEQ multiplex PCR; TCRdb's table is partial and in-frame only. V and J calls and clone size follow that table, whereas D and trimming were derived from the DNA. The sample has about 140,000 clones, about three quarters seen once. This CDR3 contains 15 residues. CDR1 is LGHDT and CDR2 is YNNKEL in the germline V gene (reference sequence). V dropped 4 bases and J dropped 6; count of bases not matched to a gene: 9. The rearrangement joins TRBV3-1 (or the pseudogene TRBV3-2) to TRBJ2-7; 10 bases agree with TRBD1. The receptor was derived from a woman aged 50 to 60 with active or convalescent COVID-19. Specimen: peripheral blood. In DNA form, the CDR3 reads TGTGCCAGCAGCCTTCCGGGACAGGGGTTGGGCGAGCAGTACTTC. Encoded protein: CASSLPGQGLGEQYF.